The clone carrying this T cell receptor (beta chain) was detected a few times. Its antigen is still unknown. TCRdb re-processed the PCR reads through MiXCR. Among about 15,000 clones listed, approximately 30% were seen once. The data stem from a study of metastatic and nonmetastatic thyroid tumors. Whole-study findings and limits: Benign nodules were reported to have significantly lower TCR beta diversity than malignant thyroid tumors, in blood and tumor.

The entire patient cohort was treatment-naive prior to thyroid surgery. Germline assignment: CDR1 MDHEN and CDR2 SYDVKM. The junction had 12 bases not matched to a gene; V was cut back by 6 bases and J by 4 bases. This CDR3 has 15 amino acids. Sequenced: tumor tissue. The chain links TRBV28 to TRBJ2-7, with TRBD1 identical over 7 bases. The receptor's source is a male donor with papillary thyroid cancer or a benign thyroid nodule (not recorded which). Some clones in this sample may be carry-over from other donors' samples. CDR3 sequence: CASSSTGTEGYEQYF. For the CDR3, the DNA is TGTGCCAGCAGCTCAACCGGGACAGAGGGGTACGAGCAGTACTTC.